The rows below give T cell receptor beta chains drawn from one sample of a study of T-cell reconstitution after alpha-beta-depleted transplantation in children. TCRdb reprocessed the PCR reads with MiXCR, giving one entry per CDR3 protein. The sample shows 80,000 to 100,000 distinct CDR3 sequences, more than 20% of them seen only once. The sample consisted of PBMCs, taken before TCRalphabeta/CD19-depleted stem cell transplant. The receptor set was obtained from a boy aged 2-15 years with acute lymphoblastic leukemia, due to receive a stem cell transplant. Each CDR3 is given with its conserved first and last residue. A D gene is named only where the DNA matches it firmly. A row's size may be missing; if present it is once, few, many or a size class.

D	J	V	size	DNA	CDR3
-	TRBJ2-5	TRBV4-1	-	TGCGCCAGCAGCCAAGAGGGCCGCCACAGGGAGACCCAGTACTTC	CASSQEGRHRETQYF
TRBD2	TRBJ2-7	TRBV10-1	few	TGCGCCAGCAGTGATGAGCCTAGCGGGACCTACGAGCAGTACTTC	CASSDEPSGTYEQYF
-	TRBJ1-1	TRBV6-5	-	TGTGCCAGCAGTTACAATCGGGGGACTGAAGCTTTCTTT	CASSYNRGTEAFF
TRBD1	TRBJ1-1	TRBV6-5	-	TGTGCCAGCAGTACCGGACAGGGCGTCATGAACACTGAAGCTTTCTTT	CASSTGQGVMNTEAFF
TRBD1	TRBJ1-1	TRBV7-2	few	TGTGCCAGCAGCCACGTCCGGACAGGTGGCCGTGAAGCTTTCTTT	CASSHVRTGGREAFF
-	TRBJ2-2	TRBV5-1	few	TGCGCCAGCAGCTTGGTTCCAATTAACACCGGGGAGCTGTTTTTT	CASSLVPINTGELFF
-	TRBJ2-5	TRBV28	few	TGTGCCAGCACCTCACAAGAGACCCAGTACTTC	CASTSQETQYF
-	TRBJ2-7	TRBV7-2	few	TGTGCCAGCGGCTCTCGTAACGGCAACTACGAGCAGTACTTC	CASGSRNGNYEQYF
-	TRBJ2-1	TRBV20-1	once	TGCAGTGCTAGAGTTGCCCCTAGCGCCCTCTCCTCCTCGTCGTACAATGAGCAGTTCTTC	CSARVAPSALSSSSYNEQFF
TRBD2	TRBJ2-1	TRBV12-3/TRBV12-4	few	TGTGCCATCAGTTATCGGACTAGCGGAGTAAGTGGGTCCTACAATGAGCAGTTCTTC	CAISYRTSGVSGSYNEQFF
-	TRBJ2-2	TRBV20-1	-	TGCAGTGCTCCCCGGGACCTCACCGGGGAGCTGTTTTTT	CSAPRDLTGELFF
-	TRBJ2-3	TRBV25-1	few	TGTGCCAGCAGCGAAGGTCCGTATTTTTCAGATACGCAGTATTTT	CASSEGPYFSDTQYF
-	TRBJ1-2	TRBV5-1	many	TGCGCCAGCAGCCCTAGGGCCTATGGCTACACCTTC	CASSPRAYGYTF
-	TRBJ2-7	TRBV6-1	few	TGTGCCACCCGGGACGGTACCTACGAGCAGTACTTC	CATRDGTYEQYF
TRBD1	TRBJ2-7	TRBV4-2	-	TGTGCCAGCAGCCAAGGTGGGACAGGGGAATGGGAGCAGTACTTC	CASSQGGTGEWEQYF
-	TRBJ2-3	TRBV20-1	-	TGCAGTGCTAGTGAGCAGACCACAGATACGCAGTATTTT	CSASEQTTDTQYF
-	TRBJ2-5	TRBV28	few	TGTGCCAGCAACGGGGAGACCCAGTACTTC	CASNGETQYF
-	TRBJ1-3	TRBV4-3	-	TGCGCCAGCAGCCAAAGGTCCTCTGGAAACACCATATATTTT	CASSQRSSGNTIYF
-	TRBJ2-2	TRBV20-1	-	TGCAGTGCCCTTACCGGGAGAAACACCGGGGAGCTGTTTTTT	CSALTGRNTGELFF
TRBD2	TRBJ2-1	TRBV6-4	-	TGTGCCAGCAGTGAAGGGACTAGCGGCAATGAGCAGTTCTTC	CASSEGTSGNEQFF
-	TRBJ2-3	TRBV7-2	-	TGTGCCAGCAGCCCCGACGGAGATACGCAGTATTTT	CASSPDGDTQYF
-	TRBJ2-5	TRBV5-1	-	TGCGCCAGCAGCTTGGGGACAGTAGGGACCCAGTACTTC	CASSLGTVGTQYF
TRBD1	TRBJ1-2	TRBV28	-	TGTGCCAGCAGTCCCATGACAGGGTTCTATGGCTACACCTTC	CASSPMTGFYGYTF
-	TRBJ1-5	TRBV9	few	TGTGCCAGCAGCGTCGGACAGAGTAATCAGCCCCAGCATTTT	CASSVGQSNQPQHF
-	TRBJ2-5	TRBV28	-	TGTGCCAGCACCGAACTAGGAGAAGAGACCCAGTACTTC	CASTELGEETQYF
TRBD2	TRBJ2-1	TRBV5-1	-	TGCGCCAGCAGCTTTCAAACGGGAGGAACCTACAATGAGCAGTTCTTC	CASSFQTGGTYNEQFF
-	TRBJ2-7	TRBV4-3	-	TGCGCCAGCAGCCAAGACAGGGGTCCCCTAGACGAGCAGTACTTC	CASSQDRGPLDEQYF
-	TRBJ2-7	TRBV7-6	many	TGTGCCAGCAGCTTAGGCGCCAATGGGGGATACGAGCAGTACTTC	CASSLGANGGYEQYF
-	TRBJ2-1	TRBV6-5	-	TGTGCCAGCAGTTACGGGGGACGGGTCTACAATGAGCAGTTCTTC	CASSYGGRVYNEQFF
TRBD2	TRBJ2-7	TRBV29-1	few	TGCAGCGTTCGGGGTACGGCTAGCGGTCCCTACGAGCAGTACTTC	CSVRGTASGPYEQYF
-	TRBJ2-7	TRBV28	many	TGTGCCAGCAGTTTACCCCAGCTCGAGCAGTACTTC	CASSLPQLEQYF
-	TRBJ1-5	TRBV25-1	-	TGTGCCAGCAGTGATAACCCAAAGGAAGGTCGGCCTAATCAGCCCCAGCATTTT	CASSDNPKEGRPNQPQHF
-	TRBJ2-3	TRBV12-3/TRBV12-4	medium-sized	TGTGCCAGCTTGACGGGAGGCACAGATACGCAGTATTTT	CASLTGGTDTQYF
-	TRBJ1-2	TRBV15	few	TGTGCCACCAGGGTCAATGGGGCGTTAGAAGGCTACACCTTC	CATRVNGALEGYTF
-	TRBJ1-6	TRBV25-1	-	TGTGCCAGCAGCGAAACAGGGAGGAGTTCACCCCTCCACTTT	CASSETGRSSPLHF
TRBD1	TRBJ1-2	TRBV12-3/TRBV12-4	once	TGTGCCAGCACCAAACGCGGGACAGGGAATGGCTACACCTTC	CASTKRGTGNGYTF
-	TRBJ2-4	TRBV20-1	-	TGCAGTGCCAGGGAGGGGGCAGCAGCCAAAAACATTCAGTACTTC	CSAREGAAAKNIQYF
-	TRBJ1-6	TRBV20-1	-	TGCAGTGCTAGTACTCGGGGGGTAGCTTCACCCCTCCACTTT	CSASTRGVASPLHF
TRBD1	TRBJ2-1	TRBV20-1	many	TGCAGTGCTAGAGATTCGCGGACAGGTATGGTGAATGAGCAGTTCTTC	CSARDSRTGMVNEQFF
-	TRBJ2-7	TRBV24-1	many	TGTGCCACCAGTCTGGAGACTAGAAACTACGAGCAGTACTTC	CATSLETRNYEQYF
TRBD2	TRBJ2-1	TRBV7-6	-	TGTGCCAGCAGCTTAGAGGTAGCGGGAAGCTCCTACAATGAGCAGTTCTTC	CASSLEVAGSSYNEQFF
-	TRBJ2-1	TRBV12-3/TRBV12-4	-	TGTGCCAGTGGACAGTTCAATGAGCAGTTCTTC	CASGQFNEQFF
TRBD2	TRBJ2-7	TRBV7-9	-	TGTGCCAGCAGCTTACTGCTAGCGGAGGGTTCCTACGAGCAGTACTTC	CASSLLLAEGSYEQYF
-	TRBJ2-7	TRBV6-2/TRBV6-3	-	TGTGCCAGCAGCATATTATACGAGCAGTACTTC	CASSILYEQYF
-	TRBJ1-1	TRBV24-1	-	TGTGCCACCAGTGACACTCGAACGGGAGCCACTGAAGCTTTCTTT	CATSDTRTGATEAFF
-	TRBJ1-1	TRBV7-6	few	TGTGCCAGCAGCTCTCAAGGACCGAACACTGAAGCTTTCTTT	CASSSQGPNTEAFF
TRBD1	TRBJ2-7	TRBV12-3/TRBV12-4	few	TGTGCCAGCAGTTTAATGACAGGGACCTCCTACGAGCAGTACTTC	CASSLMTGTSYEQYF
TRBD2	TRBJ2-1	TRBV29-1	-	TGCAGCGTTACGGGACTAGCGGTCAGGGGGGAGCAGTTCTTC	CSVTGLAVRGEQFF
-	TRBJ1-5	TRBV2	few	TGTGCCAGCAGTGTGAGGGCAGCGAGCAATCAGCCCCAGCATTTT	CASSVRAASNQPQHF
-	TRBJ1-1	TRBV20-1	many	TGCAGTGCCCCAGGGTTGTCATTCACTGAAGCTTTCTTT	CSAPGLSFTEAFF
-	TRBJ1-2	TRBV10-3	many	TGTGCCATCAGTGAGCGGGAACCTTTCTATGGCTACACCTTC	CAISEREPFYGYTF
TRBD1	TRBJ2-7	TRBV4-1	many	TGCGCCAGCAGCCAAGGACCAGACAGGGCCACCTACGAGCAGTACTTC	CASSQGPDRATYEQYF
TRBD2	TRBJ2-3	TRBV7-3	few	TGTGCCAGCAGCCCCCTCCGGACTAGGAATAAAGATACGCAGTATTTT	CASSPLRTRNKDTQYF
-	TRBJ2-3	TRBV20-1	-	TGCAGTGCTAGACCGGGGGATCGCACAGATACGCAGTATTTT	CSARPGDRTDTQYF
-	TRBJ1-1	TRBV14	-	TGTGCCAGCAGCCGCGGGGGGTTACGCACTGAAGCTTTCTTT	CASSRGGLRTEAFF